This T cell receptor beta chain is from a study of PD-1 blockade in classical Hodgkin lymphoma. Findings and limits, study-wide: While CD8+ TCR diversity did not rise significantly by C4D1, CD4+ TCR diversity did. Newly diagnosed patients had diversity similar to the baseline diversity of complete responders.

A remark on this clone: No antigen is known for it.

The V gene lost 1 base and the J gene lost 9 bases, with 10 bases spanning the gap. Germline V gives CDR1 MGHRA, CDR2 YSYEKL. The CDR3 spans 14 residues. Assay: immunoSEQ multiplex PCR; the TCRdb copy retains only in-frame clones and omits some. The data hold roughly 100,000 clones, with roughly 87% observed a single time. Time point noted: cycle 4 day 1 (C4D1), after less than seven weeks of nivolumab. Each patient relapsed following autologous stem cell transplantation, and prior brentuximab vedotin exposure differed. The sample was peripheral blood mononuclear cells (PBMCs), taken before the fourth cycle of nivolumab. V usage is TRBV4-1 and J usage is TRBJ1-6; D ambiguous. This receptor was obtained from a human donor with classical Hodgkin lymphoma. CDR3 in DNA: TGCGCCAGCAGCCAAGTGATGTGGGCTTCACCCCTCCACTTT. Protein product: CASSQVMWASPLHF.